These 8 T cell receptor beta chains were all obtained from the same sample, sequenced in a study of T cell responses to AZD1222 COVID-19 vaccine. Sequencing used immunoSEQ multiplex PCR; TCRdb keeps in-frame clones, though not all of them. The sample consists of tens of thousands of clones, around 87% of them appearing once. The source material was peripheral blood, sampled 28 days after the second AZD1222 dose. Receptor source: an adult who received the AZD1222 COVID-19 vaccine.

This chain links TRBV2 with TRBJ2-7; 11 bases are a match to TRBD1. Germline CDR1 is SNHLY and CDR2 is FYNNEI. Unmatched junction bases numbered 11, after V lost 5 bases and J lost 8 bases. The CDR3 extends over 15 amino acids. Here the CDR3 reads CASSNPRDRGFQQYF. For the CDR3, the DNA is TGTGCCAGCAGTAATCCCCGGGACAGGGGGTTCCAGCAGTACTTC.

The V and J genes are TRBV27 and TRBJ1-2, with TRBD1 matching over 7 bases. The CDR3 sequence is 15 residues long. Germline trimming cut 0 bases from V and 8 bases from J; bases unmatched to any gene: 9. Germline values: CDR1 MNHEY, CDR2 SMNVEV (reference sequence). This CDR3 is CASSLSEVGTEGYTF. Written as DNA, the CDR3 is TGTGCCAGCAGTTTATCGGAAGTTGGGACAGAGGGCTACACCTTC.

The chain has TRBV30 and TRBJ1-2; TRBD1 matches at 7 bases. Germline V gene sequence: CDR1 GTSNPN, CDR2 SVGIG (reference sequence). The CDR3 sequence is 13 residues long. Trimming at V came to 5 bases and at J to 8 bases, leaving 11 bases not matched to a gene. The CDR3 DNA is TGTGCCTGGGGGGTGGCCCTACAGGGGGGCTACACCTTC. Translated, it gives CAWGVALQGGYTF.

This chain links TRBV27 with TRBJ2-7, with TRBD2 identical over 9 bases. This CDR3 has 15 amino acids. Per the germline V gene, CDR1 is MNHEY and CDR2 is SMNVEV (reference sequence). Trimming removed 2 bases from V and 2 bases from J; junction bases left unmatched: 4. The CDR3 sequence is CASSLGRGGTYEQYF. DNA for the CDR3: TGTGCCAGCAGTTTAGGGCGGGGGGGGACCTACGAGCAGTACTTC.

Ten or more counts support this clone. This chain uses TRBV11-3 with TRBJ2-7; D possibly matches TRBD1 or TRBD2 (6 bases each). Per germline, CDR1 SGHNT and CDR2 YENEEA. V lost 8 bases, J lost 3 bases, and 17 bases lay in between. The CDR3 runs to 14 residues. This CDR3 reads CASDPNGGGYEQYF. The CDR3 region has the DNA TGTGCCAGCGATCCAAACGGGGGCGGCTACGAGCAGTACTTC.

The sample holds one count of this clone. This chain joins TRBV5-1 and TRBJ1-6; D unclear. Per germline, CDR1 SGHRS and CDR2 YFSETQ. The CDR3 has 16 residues. The V end was cut by 2 bases, the J end by 0 bases, with 9 bases between. CDR3 DNA sequence: TGCGCCAGCAGCTTTTCTCCGAGCTCCTATAATTCACCCCTCCACTTT. Amino acids: CASSFSPSSYNSPLHF.

The count of this clone is one. This sequence joins TRBV3-1 (or the pseudogene TRBV3-2) and TRBJ1-1; 10 nucleotides align to TRBD1. V dropped 4 bases and J dropped 7; count of bases not matched to a gene: 9. Germline V gene lookup returns CDR1 LGHDT and CDR2 YNNKEL (reference sequence). The CDR3 spans 15 residues. CDR3 DNA: TGTGCCAGCAGCCTATGGACAGGGGGTAAAGTTGAAGCTTTCTTT. Its translation: CASSLWTGGKVEAFF.

The rearrangement joins TRBV5-1 to TRBJ2-3, with D possibly being TRBD2 (6 bases). CDR1 and CDR2 from the germline V gene are SGHRS and YFSETQ. Trimming cost V 5 bases and J 0 bases, with 10 bases left between them. This CDR3 region has 14 residues. The CDR3 nucleotides are TGCGCCAGCAGTCCCGGGACTAGCACAGATACGCAGTATTTT. Translating gives CASSPGTSTDTQYF.